The 24 T cell receptor beta chains given below trace back to one sample, sequenced in a study of T cell repertoires in cytomegalovirus infection. These TCRs' antigens remain unknown. TCRdb re-called the reads with MiXCR, one entry per CDR3 protein. The table records 400,000 to 600,000 distinct CDR3 sequences, roughly 46% of them present only once. The material was cultured PBMCs, obtained from culture after CMV antigen stimulation. Source of these receptors: a human donor in good health (CMV status not recorded). Some clones in this sample may be carry-over from other donors' samples.

This clonotype was picked up many times. The chain combines TRBV7-2 with TRBJ2-3; D gene uncertain. The germline CDR1 and CDR2 sequences are SGHTA and FQGNSA. Trimming stripped 0 bases from V and 6 bases from J, with 13 bases between. This CDR3 comprises 15 residues. The CDR3 reads CASSLAPLLADTQYF. For the CDR3, the DNA is TGTGCCAGCAGCTTAGCCCCGCTTCTGGCGGATACGCAGTATTTT.

V and J are TRBV20-1 and TRBJ2-4; TRBD2 matches at 11 bases. Trimming at V came to 5 bases and at J to 1 base, leaving 7 bases not matched to a gene. This CDR3 contains 16 residues. Germline CDR1 and CDR2: DFQATT and SNEGSKA (reference sequence). The CDR3 region has the DNA TGCAGTGCTTACACCTCTAGCGGGGGGGCCAAAAACATTCAGTACTTC. Its protein product is CSAYTSSGGAKNIQYF.

Only a few counts were recorded for this clonotype. This chain joins TRBV7-2 and TRBJ1-1; no firm D call. Germline lookup yields CDR1 SGHTA and CDR2 FQGNSA. Trimming took 1 base from V and 8 from J, leaving 14 bases between them. This CDR3 has 14 amino acids. Written as DNA, the CDR3 is TGTGCCAGCAGCTTAGACGGGGATAGGCCCGAAGCTTTCTTT. It yields the protein CASSLDGDRPEAFF. Full variable domain (rest looked up from reference TRBV7-2 and TRBJ1-1): GAGVSQSPSNKVTEKGKDVELRCDPISGHTALYWYRQSLGQGLEFLIYFQGNSAPDKSGLPSDRFSAERTGGSVSTLTIQRTQQEDSAVYLCASSLDGDRPEAFFGQGTRLTVV.

This clonotype was observed a few times. V gene TRBV7-4 combines with J gene TRBJ2-7, with 7 bases that match TRBD2. Trimming cost V 5 bases and J 7 bases; bases outside gene matches: 11. CDR3 length equals 14 residues. The germline V gene encodes CDR1 SGHVT and CDR2 SQSDAQ. This chain's CDR3 is CASSQITSVGEQYF. CDR3 DNA: TGTGCCAGCAGCCAAATCACTAGCGTGGGGGAGCAGTACTTC.

The rearrangement uses TRBV28 and TRBJ2-5; the match to TRBD2 covers 8 bases. The CDR3 is made up of 15 amino acids. V shed 1 base and J 4 bases; nucleotides not matched to a gene: 5. In germline, CDR1 is MDHEN, CDR2 SYDVKM. In nucleotides, the CDR3 is TGTGCCAGCAGTTTATACCTAGCGGGTCTAGAGACCCAGTACTTC. Encoded protein: CASSLYLAGLETQYF. The variable domain in full, completed from reference TRBV28 and TRBJ2-5, reads DVKVTQSSRYLVKRTGEKVFLECVQDMDHENMFWYRQDPGLGLRLIYFSYDVKMKEKGDIPEGYSVSREKKERFSLILESASTNQTSMYLCASSLYLAGLETQYFGPGTRLLVL.

The chain joins TRBV20-1 to TRBJ2-2; TRBD2 matches 7 bases. This CDR3 spans 15 amino acids. Germline CDR1 DFQATT, CDR2 SNEGSKA (reference sequence). V shed 1 base and J 3 bases; nucleotides not matched to a gene: 5. CDR3 sequence: CSARAPGGYTGELFF. DNA of the CDR3: TGCAGTGCTAGAGCCCCGGGAGGCTACACCGGGGAGCTGTTTTTT.

This clonotype was observed once. The rearrangement uses TRBV12-3 or TRBV12-4 and TRBJ2-5; D is unresolved. The CDR3 is made up of 12 amino acids. The V gene lost 4 bases and the J gene lost 5 bases, with 8 bases spanning the gap. This CDR3 is CASSSGMETQYF. The CDR3 DNA reads as TGTGCCAGCAGTTCCGGAATGGAGACCCAGTACTTC.

This chain uses TRBV7-4 with TRBJ1-3; 9 bases agree with TRBD1. This CDR3 comprises 15 residues. Germline V gene data show CDR1 as SGHVT and CDR2 as SQSDAQ. J lost 4 bases, V lost 4 bases, and 5 bases had no gene match. CDR3 nucleotide sequence: TGTGCCAGCAGCTCGACAGGGACAGGGGGAAACACCATATATTTT. The encoded protein is CASSSTGTGGNTIYF.

The V and J genes are TRBV28 and TRBJ2-1; a weak D match, TRBD2 (6 bases). Germline CDR1 MDHEN, CDR2 SYDVKM. There are 15 residues in the CDR3. Trimming cost V 3 bases and J 4 bases, with 13 bases left between them. The CDR3 bases are TGTGCCAGCAGTTTGGATTTCGGGGGTTACAATGAGCAGTTCTTC. Translated, it gives CASSLDFGGYNEQFF.

DNA of the CDR3: TGTGCCAGCAGTTACTCGAAACTAGCGGAAGGGGGCTACGAGCAGTACTTC. It codes for CASSYSKLAEGGYEQYF. J is TRBJ2-7 and V is TRBV6-8; TRBD2 matches at 8 bases. Trimming removed 0 bases from V and 3 bases from J; junction bases left unmatched: 10. CDR1 is MNHGY, CDR2 SAAAGT, per germline. The CDR3 covers 17 residues.

The chain recombines TRBV12-5 with TRBJ2-7, with a tentative D call TRBD2 (5 bases). CDR3 size: 12 residues. V lost 6 bases to trimming and J lost 5 bases, with 11 bases between them. Germline values: CDR1 LGHNT, CDR2 FRNRAP. The CDR3 nucleotides are TGTGCTAGTGGATTAACCGGGAACGAGCAGTACTTC. The encoded protein is CASGLTGNEQYF.

This clonotype appeared a few times. The chain employs TRBV19 and TRBJ1-5; no reliable D call. The length of the CDR3 is 15 residues. The ends were cut back, 2 bases at V and 2 bases at J, with 10 bases in the middle. The germline V gene encodes CDR1 LNHDA and CDR2 SQIVND (reference sequence). CDR3 in DNA: TGTGCCAGTAGTATACAGTCCCCCGGCAATCAGCCCCAGCATTTT. This translates into CASSIQSPGNQPQHF.

V is TRBV5-6 and J is TRBJ1-2, with no clear D. The CDR3 sequence is 15 residues long. Trimming pared 5 bases from V and 4 bases from J, leaving 18 bases between. The germline V gene has CDR1 SGHDT and CDR2 YYEEEE. CDR3 bases: TGTGCCAGCAGTTACCCGGGCTCCGGGGTCTATGGCTACACCTTC. This sequence encodes CASSYPGSGVYGYTF.

The rearrangement links TRBV19 to TRBJ2-4; a weak D match, TRBD1 (6 bases). The CDR3 has 15 amino acids. Per the germline V gene, CDR1 is LNHDA and CDR2 is SQIVND (reference sequence). V was cut by 4 bases and J by 2 bases, with 12 bases left in between. CDR3 DNA: TGTGCCAGTAGTACACCCAGGGGCTCCAAAAACATTCAGTACTTC. It is translated as CASSTPRGSKNIQYF.

To note about this clonotype: This sequence may be a read error, since a much larger clone differs from it by one base. The rearrangement links TRBV12-3 or TRBV12-4 to TRBJ2-5, with a possible D match to TRBD2 (6 bases). The CDR3 spans 13 residues. Trimming removed 6 bases at V and 0 bases at J, with 8 bases between. CDR3 loop: CASRRDYQETQYF. The CDR3 region has the DNA TGTGCCAGCAGACGGGACTACCAAGAGACCCAGTACTTC.

This clonotype was seen more than once but under ten times. The CDR3 sequence: CASSHLTNTDTQYF. The CDR3 DNA reads TGCGCCAGCAGCCACCTGACCAATACGGATACGCAGTATTTT. The rearrangement joins TRBV4-3 to TRBJ2-3, with D hard to call. Trimming removed 3 bases at V and 6 bases at J, with 13 bases between. CDR3 length equals 14 residues. The V gene's germline CDR1 is LGHNA and CDR2 YSLEER.

This clonotype was found many times. The chain joins TRBV6-2 or TRBV6-3 to TRBJ2-1; TRBD2 agrees at 10 bases. CDR1 and CDR2 (germline): MNHEY, SVGEGT. This CDR3 has 18 amino acids. The V segment lost 2 bases and the J segment 7 bases; nucleotides outside the gene matches: 14. CDR3 DNA sequence: TGTGCCAGCAGTTACGCCTGGATCAGAGTTAGCGGGGGGAATGAGCAGTTCTTC. This encodes CASSYAWIRVSGGNEQFF.

V and J are TRBV6-2 or TRBV6-3 and TRBJ1-4; D gene unclear. Germline V gene data show CDR1 as MNHEY and CDR2 as SVGEGT. This CDR3 spans 14 amino acids. Trimming took off 7 bases at V and 0 bases at J, with 9 bases between the two ends. In nucleotides, the CDR3 is TGTGCCAGCACCGAGGACGCAACTAATGAAAAACTGTTTTTT. Translating gives CASTEDATNEKLFF.

This chain links TRBV5-5 with TRBJ2-2; 9 nucleotides line up with TRBD1. V shed 5 bases, J shed 4 bases, and the junction held 6 bases outside the gene matches. This CDR3 is 15 amino acids long. The germline V gene encodes CDR1 SGHKS and CDR2 YYEKEE (reference sequence). CDR3 residues: CASRWGQGGTGELFF. Here the CDR3 DNA reads TGTGCCAGCAGGTGGGGACAGGGTGGCACCGGGGAGCTGTTTTTT.

The rearrangement links TRBV6-2 or TRBV6-3 to TRBJ2-7; 11 bases are shared with TRBD2. The CDR3 loop spans 16 amino acids. The germline V gene encodes CDR1 MNHEY and CDR2 SVGEGT. V shed 0 bases, J shed 1 base, and the junction held 2 bases outside the gene matches. CDR3 in amino acids: CASSYSRTSGSYEQYF. In DNA, the CDR3 is TGTGCCAGCAGTTACTCGAGGACTAGCGGGTCCTACGAGCAGTACTTC.

V gene TRBV4-3 combines with J gene TRBJ2-7; D uncertain. There are 12 residues in the CDR3. V was pared by 4 bases and J by 5 bases, with 9 bases between. From germline, CDR1 is LGHNA and CDR2 YSLEER. The CDR3 loop is CASSPSRDEQYF. DNA of the CDR3: TGCGCCAGCAGCCCATCCCGGGACGAGCAGTACTTC.

J is TRBJ2-3 and V is TRBV4-1, with 9 bases identical to TRBD1. The CDR3 length is 17 residues. Germline lookup yields CDR1 MGHRA and CDR2 YSYEKL. The J segment lost 6 bases and the V segment lost 6 bases, leaving 16 bases of the junction unmatched. The CDR3 spells CASSHRSTGGGQDTQYF. CDR3 in DNA: TGCGCCAGCAGTCACCGTTCCACAGGGGGCGGACAGGATACGCAGTATTTT.

The chain couples TRBV24-1 to TRBJ2-1; 9 nucleotides align to TRBD2. The V segment lost 4 bases and the J segment 7 bases; nucleotides outside the gene matches: 7. Germline V gives CDR1 KGHDR, CDR2 SFDVKD. The CDR3 extends over 15 amino acids. The CDR3 bases are TGTGCCACCAGTGAGGGACTAGCAGGTTGGAATGAGCAGTTCTTC. Its protein is CATSEGLAGWNEQFF.

The genes are TRBV12-3 or TRBV12-4 and TRBJ2-2; D unresolved. The CDR3 is made up of 15 amino acids. The V end lost 6 bases, the J end lost 7 bases, and 18 bases lay between the germline ends. The CDR3 nucleotides read TGTGCCAGCAGCCCCCTAACAGATCATGGCGGGGAGCTGTTTTTT. It yields the protein CASSPLTDHGGELFF.